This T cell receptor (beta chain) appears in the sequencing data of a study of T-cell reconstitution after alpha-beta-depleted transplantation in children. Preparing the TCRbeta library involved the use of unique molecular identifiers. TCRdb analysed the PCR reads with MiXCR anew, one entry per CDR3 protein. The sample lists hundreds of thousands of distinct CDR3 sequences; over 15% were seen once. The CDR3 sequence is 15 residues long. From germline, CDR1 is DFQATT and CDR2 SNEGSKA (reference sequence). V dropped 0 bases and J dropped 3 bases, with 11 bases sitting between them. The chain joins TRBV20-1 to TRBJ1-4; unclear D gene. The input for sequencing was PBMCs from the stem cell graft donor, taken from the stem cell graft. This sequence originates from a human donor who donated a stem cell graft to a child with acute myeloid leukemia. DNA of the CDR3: TGCAGTGCTAGAGACCTGTCGCCCCCTAATGAAAAACTGTTTTTT. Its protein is CSARDLSPPNEKLFF.